The 6 T cell receptor beta chains listed next were all sequenced from one sample in a study of cytomegalovirus exposure and HLA in healthy donors. With 60 Vbeta and 13 Jbeta primers, the PCR was carried out. Using immunoSEQ multiplex PCR, the repertoire was profiled, and TCRdb retains in-frame clones only, with some absent. Of 85,000 to 90,000 clones in the sample, around four fifths were seen once. The sequencing input was PBMCs. All receptors derive from a man aged 25 to 45 in good health and CMV-seropositive.

The chain has TRBV5-4 and TRBJ2-6, with 8 bases fitting TRBD1. V trimming: 6 bases; J trimming: 0 bases; junction bases outside the gene matches: 11. CDR1 SGHNT and CDR2 YYREEE come from the germline V gene (reference sequence). This CDR3 has 18 residues. The CDR3 DNA is TGTGCCAGCACCTCGGGGACAGGATTTAGCTCTGGGGCCAACGTCCTGACTTTC. Translated, it gives CASTSGTGFSSGANVLTF.

The chain employs TRBV7-9 and TRBJ2-1; 10 bases match TRBD1. Germline values: CDR1 SEHNR, CDR2 FQNEAQ (reference sequence). The CDR3 loop spans 15 amino acids. With 2 bases clipped from V and 7 bases from J, the junction kept 5 bases outside the gene matches. In nucleotides, the CDR3 is TGTGCCAGCAGCTTACGCCGGACAGGGGGGAATGAGCAGTTCTTC. This translates into CASSLRRTGGNEQFF. The complete variable domain, with remaining parts taken from reference TRBV7-9 and TRBJ2-1, reads DTGVSQNPRHKITKRGQNVTFRCDPISEHNRLYWYRQTLGQGPEFLTYFQNEAQLEKSRLLSDRFSAERPKGSFSTLEIQRTEQGDSAMYLCASSLRRTGGNEQFFGPGTRLTVL.

The J gene is TRBJ2-3, the V gene TRBV11-2; TRBD2 aligns across 11 bases. Looked up from germline, CDR1 is SGHAT and CDR2 is FQNNGV. The junction had 1 base not matched to a gene; V was cut back by 5 bases and J by 6 bases. This CDR3 has 13 residues. In nucleotides, the CDR3 is TGTGCCAGCAGCCCTAGCGGGGGGGATACGCAGTATTTT. Its translation: CASSPSGGDTQYF. The complete variable domain, with remaining parts taken from reference TRBV11-2 and TRBJ2-3, reads EAGVAQSPRYKIIEKRQSVAFWCNPISGHATLYWYQQILGQGPKLLIQFQNNGVVDDSQLPKDRFSAERLKGVDSTLKIQPAKLEDSAVYLCASSPSGGDTQYFGPGTRLTVL.

This clone was observed a single time. The chain is built from TRBV30 and TRBJ1-6; D call uncertain. CDR1 is GTSNPN, CDR2 SVGIG, per germline (reference sequence). This CDR3 is built from 15 residues. V lost 4 bases and J lost 6, with 16 bases in between. The CDR3 loop is CAWTQPGLSNSPLHF. For the CDR3, the DNA is TGTGCCTGGACCCAGCCTGGACTGAGTAATTCACCCCTCCACTTT.

The chain is built from TRBV6-1 and TRBJ2-7; TRBD1 matches at 8 bases. The CDR3 has 14 amino acids. The junction had 4 bases not matched to a gene; V was cut back by 6 bases and J by 0 bases. Germline CDR1 MNHNS, CDR2 SASEGT. CDR3 sequence: CASSRDRSSYEQYF. The CDR3 bases are TGTGCCAGCAGCCGGGACAGGAGCTCCTACGAGCAGTACTTC.

This rearrangement joins TRBV4-2 to TRBJ1-3; D unclear. This CDR3 contains 12 residues. Trimming shortened V by 6 bases and J by 4 bases, and 7 bases separated the two germline ends. CDR1 LGHNA and CDR2 YNFKEQ come from the germline V gene. The CDR3 DNA is TGTGCCAGCAGTCCTTTCGGAAACACCATATATTTT. It yields the protein CASSPFGNTIYF.